This TCR beta chain was retrieved from a study of blood T cell repertoires in COVID-19. Germline trimming cut 6 bases from V and 8 bases from J; bases unmatched to any gene: 13. Looked up from germline, CDR1 is SGHDT and CDR2 is YYEEEE. The CDR3 has 15 residues. Here immunoSEQ multiplex PCR was the method, and the copy in TCRdb shows in-frame clones only, minus some. This table has roughly 250,000 clones, under 95% appearing once. The sequenced sample was PBMCs or T cells enriched from blood (not recorded which). This TCR came from a woman aged 18-29 years who had recovered from COVID-19. The chain links TRBV5-6 to TRBJ2-1; 8 bases fit TRBD1. CDR3 residues: CASIHGTGMLDEQFF. The CDR3 coding sequence is TGTGCCAGCATCCACGGGACAGGAATGCTCGATGAGCAGTTCTTC.